This TCR beta chain is from a study of T cells in Graves' hyperthyroidism and ophthalmopathy. Points from the study as a whole: Blood samples included most of the expanded thyroid clonotypes exceeding 0.001.

The germline V gene encodes CDR1 GTSNPN and CDR2 SVGIG (reference sequence). This CDR3 has 11 amino acids. V was shortened by 1 base and J by 3 bases, with 3 bases between the two germline ends. Uncontrolled infection, other autoimmune disease, pregnancy or lactation led to exclusion. Diagnosing involved the use of clinical symptoms, serum thyroxine and TRAb, thyroid ultrasound and orbital computed tomography. TCR beta CDR3 regions were amplified from RNA transcripts. In the first-round RT-PCR of the TCR CDR3, the HTBI primer set was used. TCRdb recomputed calls from the multiplex PCR reads with MiXCR, one row per CDR3 protein. The sample consists of 410,000 or so distinct CDR3 sequences, over 12% of them appearing once. This clonotype occurred many times. As yet, its antigen is unknown.

This TCR came from a man in his late teens or twenties with Graves' ophthalmopathy. The sequencing input was blood. The chain links TRBV30 to TRBJ1-1; D is unresolved. The CDR3 protein is CAWSGDTEAFF. Here the CDR3 DNA reads TGTGCCTGGAGTGGGGACACTGAAGCTTTCTTT.